This T cell receptor beta chain was identified in a study of T-cell reconstitution after alpha-beta-depleted transplantation in children. A library of TCRbeta sequences, prepared with unique molecular identifiers, was generated. TCRdb redid the calling of the PCR reads with MiXCR, one entry per CDR3 protein. The sample has 44,000 or so distinct CDR3 sequences, around 9% seen once. Trimming took 5 bases from V and 4 from J, leaving 14 bases between them. The CDR3 spans 14 residues. The germline CDR1 and CDR2 sequences are MNHEY and SVGEGT. This clonotype was seen a handful of times. Its antigen is currently unknown. A read error may explain this, as a much larger clone is one base away. Study-wide results and caveats: Newly generated T cells supplied most T-cell counts and diversity one year post-transplant. About two months after transplant, alpha-beta T cells reportedly came from several hundred expanded graft clones.

The V gene is TRBV6-2 or TRBV6-3, the J gene TRBJ1-1; TRBD1 might be the D (5 bases). This receptor was identified in a male patient under 10 years old who had a stem cell transplant for chronic granulomatous disease, so the T cells may come from the graft donor. Here the sequenced sample was PBMCs, mostly from graft donor cells, taken 60 days after TCRalphabeta/CD19-depleted stem cell transplant. CDR3 residues: CASSRQFSSTEAFF. The CDR3 DNA reads as TGTGCCAGCAGTAGACAGTTCTCCTCCACTGAAGCTTTCTTT.